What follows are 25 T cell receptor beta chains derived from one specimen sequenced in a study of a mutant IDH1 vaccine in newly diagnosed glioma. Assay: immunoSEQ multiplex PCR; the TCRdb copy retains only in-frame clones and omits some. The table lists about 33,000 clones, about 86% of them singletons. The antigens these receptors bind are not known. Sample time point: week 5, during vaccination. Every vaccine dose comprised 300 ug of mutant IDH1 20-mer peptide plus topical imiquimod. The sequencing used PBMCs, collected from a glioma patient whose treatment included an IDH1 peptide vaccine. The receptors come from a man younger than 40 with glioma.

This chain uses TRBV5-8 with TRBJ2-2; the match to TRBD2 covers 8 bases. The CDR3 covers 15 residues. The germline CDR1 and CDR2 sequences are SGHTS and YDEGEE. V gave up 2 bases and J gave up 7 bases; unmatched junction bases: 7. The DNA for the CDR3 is TGTGCCAGCAGCTTAGTGACTAGCGTGGACGGGGAGCTGTTTTTT. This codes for CASSLVTSVDGELFF.

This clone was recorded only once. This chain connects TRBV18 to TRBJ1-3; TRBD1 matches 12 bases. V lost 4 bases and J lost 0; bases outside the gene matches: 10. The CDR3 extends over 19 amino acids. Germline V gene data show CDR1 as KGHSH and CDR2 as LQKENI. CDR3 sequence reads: CASSQTGTGGPFSGNTIYF. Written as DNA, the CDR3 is TGTGCCAGCTCACAAACCGGGACAGGGGGCCCGTTCTCTGGAAACACCATATATTTT. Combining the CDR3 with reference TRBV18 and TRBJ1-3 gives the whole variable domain NAGVMQNPRHLVRRRGQEARLRCSPMKGHSHVYWYRQLPEEGLKFMVYLQKENIIDESGMPKERFSAEFPKEGPSILRIQQVVRGDSAAYFCASSQTGTGGPFSGNTIYFGEGSWLTVV.

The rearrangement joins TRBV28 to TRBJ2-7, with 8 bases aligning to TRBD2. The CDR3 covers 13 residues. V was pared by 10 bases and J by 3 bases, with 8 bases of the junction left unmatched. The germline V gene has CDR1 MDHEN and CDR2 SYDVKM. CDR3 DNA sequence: TGTGCCACGGGGGGGGCCCGGGGCTACGAGCAGTACTTC. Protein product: CATGGARGYEQYF.

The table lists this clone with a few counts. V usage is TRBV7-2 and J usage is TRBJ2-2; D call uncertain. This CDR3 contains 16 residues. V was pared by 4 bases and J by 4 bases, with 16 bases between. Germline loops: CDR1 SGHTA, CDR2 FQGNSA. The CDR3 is CASSSIEQQATGELFF. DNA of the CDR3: TGTGCCAGCAGCTCGATTGAACAGCAGGCCACCGGGGAGCTGTTTTTT.

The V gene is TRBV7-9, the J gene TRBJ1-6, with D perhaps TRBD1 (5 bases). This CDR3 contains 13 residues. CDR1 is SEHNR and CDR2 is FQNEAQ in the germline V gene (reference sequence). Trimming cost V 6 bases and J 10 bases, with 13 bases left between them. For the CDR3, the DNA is TGTGCCAGCAGTCCCTCGGGGGGATCACCCCTCCACTTT. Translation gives CASSPSGGSPLHF.

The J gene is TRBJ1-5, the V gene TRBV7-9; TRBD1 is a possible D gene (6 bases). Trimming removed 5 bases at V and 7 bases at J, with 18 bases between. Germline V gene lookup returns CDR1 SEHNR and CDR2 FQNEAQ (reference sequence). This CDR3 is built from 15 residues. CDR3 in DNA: TGTGCCAGCAGCGGCGCAGGGGATCCGTGGCAGCCCCAGCATTTT. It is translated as CASSGAGDPWQPQHF.

In DNA form, the CDR3 reads TGTGCCAGCAGGTCTAGCGGGGGGATCTACAATGAGCAGTTCTTC. Translated: CASRSSGGIYNEQFF. The chain is built from TRBV6-5 and TRBJ2-1, with 11 bases fitting TRBD2. The trim removed 6 bases at V and 3 bases at J, leaving 4 bases unmatched. This CDR3 has 15 amino acids. The germline V gene has CDR1 MNHEY and CDR2 SVGAGI.

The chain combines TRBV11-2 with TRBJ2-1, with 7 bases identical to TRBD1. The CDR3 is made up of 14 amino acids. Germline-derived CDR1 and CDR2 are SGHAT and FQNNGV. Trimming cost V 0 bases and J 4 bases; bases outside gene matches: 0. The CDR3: CASSLETGYNEQFF. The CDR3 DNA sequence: TGTGCCAGCAGCTTAGAGACAGGGTACAATGAGCAGTTCTTC.

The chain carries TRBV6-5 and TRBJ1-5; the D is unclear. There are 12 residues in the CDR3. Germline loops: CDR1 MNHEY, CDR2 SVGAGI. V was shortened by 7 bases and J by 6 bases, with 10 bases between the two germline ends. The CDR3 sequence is CASKKGRQPQHF. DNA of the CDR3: TGTGCCAGCAAGAAAGGTCGTCAGCCCCAGCATTTT.

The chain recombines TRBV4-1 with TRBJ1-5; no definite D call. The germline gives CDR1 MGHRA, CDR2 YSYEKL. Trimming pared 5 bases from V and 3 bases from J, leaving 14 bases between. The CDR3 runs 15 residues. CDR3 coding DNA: TGCGCCAGCAGCATAGCCCGCTGGGCCAATCAGCCCCAGCATTTT. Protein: CASSIARWANQPQHF.

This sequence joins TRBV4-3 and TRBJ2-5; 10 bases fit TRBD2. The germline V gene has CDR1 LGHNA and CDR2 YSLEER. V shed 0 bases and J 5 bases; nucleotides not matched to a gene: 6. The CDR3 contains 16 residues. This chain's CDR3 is CASSQELASGGETQYF. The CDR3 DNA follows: TGCGCCAGCAGCCAAGAGTTAGCTAGCGGGGGTGAGACCCAGTACTTC.

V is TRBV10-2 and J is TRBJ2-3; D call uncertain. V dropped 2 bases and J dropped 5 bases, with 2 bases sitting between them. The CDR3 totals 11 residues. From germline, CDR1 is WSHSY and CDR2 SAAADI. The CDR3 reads CASSEGDTQYF. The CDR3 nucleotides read TGCGCCAGCAGTGAGGGAGATACGCAGTATTTT.

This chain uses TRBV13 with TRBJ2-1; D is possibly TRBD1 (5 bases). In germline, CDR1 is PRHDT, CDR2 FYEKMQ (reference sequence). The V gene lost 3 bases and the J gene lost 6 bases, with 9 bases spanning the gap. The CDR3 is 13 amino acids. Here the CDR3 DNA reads TGTGCCAGCAGCTTGGCCAGGGCCAATGAGCAGTTCTTC. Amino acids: CASSLARANEQFF.

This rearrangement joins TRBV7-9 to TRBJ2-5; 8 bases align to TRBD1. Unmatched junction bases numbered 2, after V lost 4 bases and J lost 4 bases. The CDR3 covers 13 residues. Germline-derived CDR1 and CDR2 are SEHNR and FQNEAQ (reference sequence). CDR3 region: CASSSRGRETQYF. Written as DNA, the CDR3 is TGTGCCAGCAGCTCCAGGGGGCGAGAGACCCAGTACTTC.

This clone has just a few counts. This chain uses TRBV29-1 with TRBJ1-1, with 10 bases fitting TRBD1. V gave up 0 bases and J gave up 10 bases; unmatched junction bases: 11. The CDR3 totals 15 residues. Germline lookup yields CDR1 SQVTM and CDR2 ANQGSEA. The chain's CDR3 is CSVEDKRQGAPVAFF. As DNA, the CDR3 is TGCAGCGTTGAAGACAAGAGACAGGGGGCGCCGGTAGCTTTCTTT.

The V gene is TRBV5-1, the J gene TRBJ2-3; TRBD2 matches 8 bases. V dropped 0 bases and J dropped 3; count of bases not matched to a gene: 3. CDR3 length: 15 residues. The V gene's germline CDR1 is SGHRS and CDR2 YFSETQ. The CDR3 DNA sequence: TGCGCCAGCAGCTTGGTCGGGGGGGCGACAGATACGCAGTATTTT. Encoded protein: CASSLVGGATDTQYF.

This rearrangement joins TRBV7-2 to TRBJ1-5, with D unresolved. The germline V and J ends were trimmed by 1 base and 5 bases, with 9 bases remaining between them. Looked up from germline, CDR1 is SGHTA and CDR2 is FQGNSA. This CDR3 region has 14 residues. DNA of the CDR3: TGTGCCAGCAGCTTAGGTCCCTCGGATCAGCCCCAGCATTTT. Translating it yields CASSLGPSDQPQHF.

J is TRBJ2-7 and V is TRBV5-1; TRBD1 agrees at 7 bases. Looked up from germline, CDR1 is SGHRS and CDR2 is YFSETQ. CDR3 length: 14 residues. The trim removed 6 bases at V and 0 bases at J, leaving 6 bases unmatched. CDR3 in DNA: TGCGCCAGCACCCCAGGGGACAGCTCCTACGAGCAGTACTTC. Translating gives CASTPGDSSYEQYF.

The CDR3: CASSQGSTGAGGYTF. As DNA, the CDR3 is TGCGCCAGCAGCCAAGGTTCGACAGGGGCTGGGGGCTACACCTTC. The chain combines TRBV4-3 with TRBJ1-2; 8 bases fit TRBD1. This CDR3 is built from 15 residues. The J segment lost 8 bases and the V segment lost 1 base, leaving 9 bases of the junction unmatched. Per germline, CDR1 LGHNA and CDR2 YSLEER.

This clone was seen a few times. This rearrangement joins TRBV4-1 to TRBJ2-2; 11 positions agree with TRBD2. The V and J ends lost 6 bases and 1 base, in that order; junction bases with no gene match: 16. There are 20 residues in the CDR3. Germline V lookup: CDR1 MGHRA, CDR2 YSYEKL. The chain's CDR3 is CASSLRGASGGLGNTGELFF. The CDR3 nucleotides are TGCGCCAGCAGTCTCAGGGGGGCTAGCGGGGGGTTAGGGAACACCGGGGAGCTGTTTTTT.

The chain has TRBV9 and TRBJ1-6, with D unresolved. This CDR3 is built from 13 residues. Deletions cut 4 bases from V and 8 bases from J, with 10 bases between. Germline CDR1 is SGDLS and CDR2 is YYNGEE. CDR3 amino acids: CASSRVGDSPLHF. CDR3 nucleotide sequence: TGTGCCAGCAGCAGGGTCGGTGATTCACCCCTCCACTTT.

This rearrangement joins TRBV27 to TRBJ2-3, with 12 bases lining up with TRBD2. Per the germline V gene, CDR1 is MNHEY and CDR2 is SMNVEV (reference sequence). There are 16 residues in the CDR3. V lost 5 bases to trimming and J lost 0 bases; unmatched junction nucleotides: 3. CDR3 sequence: CASSRLAGASTDTQYF. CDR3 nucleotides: TGTGCCAGCAGTCGACTAGCGGGAGCTAGCACAGATACGCAGTATTTT.

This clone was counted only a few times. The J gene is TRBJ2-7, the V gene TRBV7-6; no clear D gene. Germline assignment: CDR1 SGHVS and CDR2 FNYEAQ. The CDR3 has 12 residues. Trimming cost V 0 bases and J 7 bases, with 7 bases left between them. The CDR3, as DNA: TGTGCCAGCAGCTTAGCGGACGGAGAGCAGTACTTC. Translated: CASSLADGEQYF.

The CDR3 sequence: CASSSRVRYTF. The CDR3 DNA is TGTGCCAGCAGCTCCAGGGTCCGCTACACCTTC. The rearrangement joins TRBV28 to TRBJ1-2, with D possibly matching TRBD1 (5 bases). The germline CDR1 and CDR2 sequences are MDHEN and SYDVKM. This CDR3 region has 11 residues. V lost 6 bases to trimming and J lost 9 bases, with 11 bases between them.

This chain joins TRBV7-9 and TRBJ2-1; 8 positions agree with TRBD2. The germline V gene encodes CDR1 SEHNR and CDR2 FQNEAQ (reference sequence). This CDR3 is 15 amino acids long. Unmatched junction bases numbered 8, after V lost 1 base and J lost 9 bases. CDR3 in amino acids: CASSLVGPGGREQFF. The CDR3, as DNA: TGTGCCAGCAGCTTAGTGGGCCCGGGGGGGCGTGAGCAGTTCTTC.